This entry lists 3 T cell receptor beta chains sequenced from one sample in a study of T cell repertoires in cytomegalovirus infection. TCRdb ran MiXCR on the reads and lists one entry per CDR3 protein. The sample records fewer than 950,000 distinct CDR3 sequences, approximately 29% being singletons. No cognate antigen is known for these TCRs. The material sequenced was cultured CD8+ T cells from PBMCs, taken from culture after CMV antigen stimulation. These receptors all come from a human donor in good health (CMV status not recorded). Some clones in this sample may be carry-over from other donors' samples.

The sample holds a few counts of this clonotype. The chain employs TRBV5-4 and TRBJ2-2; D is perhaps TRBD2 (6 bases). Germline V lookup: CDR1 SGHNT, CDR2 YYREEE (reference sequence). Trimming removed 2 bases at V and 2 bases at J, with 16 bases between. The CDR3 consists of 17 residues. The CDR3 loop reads CASSLNPDYLNTGELFF. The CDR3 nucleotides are TGTGCCAGCAGCTTAAACCCGGACTACCTCAACACCGGGGAGCTGTTTTTT. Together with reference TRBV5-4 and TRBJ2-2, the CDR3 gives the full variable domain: ETGVTQSPTHLIKTRGQQVTLRCSSQSGHNTVSWYQQALGQGPQFIFQYYREEENGRGNFPPRFSGLQFPNYSSELNVNALELDDSALYLCASSLNPDYLNTGELFFGEGSRLTVL.

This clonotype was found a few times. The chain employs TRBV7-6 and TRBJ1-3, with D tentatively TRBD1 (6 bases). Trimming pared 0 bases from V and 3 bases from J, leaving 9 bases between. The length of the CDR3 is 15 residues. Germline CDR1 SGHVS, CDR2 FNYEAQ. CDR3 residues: CASSLADSGGNTIYF. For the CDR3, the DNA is TGTGCCAGCAGCTTAGCGGACAGTGGTGGAAACACCATATATTTT. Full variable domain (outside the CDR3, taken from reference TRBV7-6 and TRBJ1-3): GAGVSQSPRYKVTKRGQDVALRCDPISGHVSLYWYRQALGQGPEFLTYFNYEAQQDKSGLPNDRFSAERPEGSISTLTIQRTEQRDSAMYRCASSLADSGGNTIYFGEGSWLTVV.

The DNA of the CDR3 is TGTGCCAGCTCGGGCCCGGGCTCTGGAAACACCATATATTTT. Encoded protein: CASSGPGSGNTIYF. The gene calls are TRBV7-9 and TRBJ1-3; D call uncertain. V was trimmed by 8 bases and J by 0 bases, leaving 11 bases between them. Germline V gives CDR1 SEHNR, CDR2 FQNEAQ (reference sequence). This CDR3 comprises 14 residues.